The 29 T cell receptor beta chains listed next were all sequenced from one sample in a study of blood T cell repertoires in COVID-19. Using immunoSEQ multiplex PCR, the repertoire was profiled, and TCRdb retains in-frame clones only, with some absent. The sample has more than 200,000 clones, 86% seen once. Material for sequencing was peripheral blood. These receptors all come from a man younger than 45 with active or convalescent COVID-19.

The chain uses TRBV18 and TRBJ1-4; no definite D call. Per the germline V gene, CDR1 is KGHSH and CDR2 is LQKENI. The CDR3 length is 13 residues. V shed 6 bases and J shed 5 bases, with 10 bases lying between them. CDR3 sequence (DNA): TGTGCCAGCTCCACGGGAGTGAATGAAAAACTGTTTTTT. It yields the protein CASSTGVNEKLFF.

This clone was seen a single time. The DNA of the CDR3 is TGCGCCAGCAGTTCGAGCATAGCGGTCACCTCCTACGAGCAGTACTTC. Amino acids: CASSSSIAVTSYEQYF. J is TRBJ2-7 and V is TRBV5-1; maybe TRBD2 (6 bases). CDR3 length equals 16 residues. Trimming stripped 5 bases from V and 0 bases from J, with 18 bases between. Germline lookup yields CDR1 SGHRS and CDR2 YFSETQ.

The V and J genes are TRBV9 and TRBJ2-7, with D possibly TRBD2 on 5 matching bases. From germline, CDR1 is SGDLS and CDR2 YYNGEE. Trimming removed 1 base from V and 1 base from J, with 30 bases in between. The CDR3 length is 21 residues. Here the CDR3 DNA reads TGTGCCAGCAGCGTAAGTCTTACCCGGACGGTTCCCAGGAGGAGGTCCTACGAGCAGTACTTC. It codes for CASSVSLTRTVPRRRSYEQYF.

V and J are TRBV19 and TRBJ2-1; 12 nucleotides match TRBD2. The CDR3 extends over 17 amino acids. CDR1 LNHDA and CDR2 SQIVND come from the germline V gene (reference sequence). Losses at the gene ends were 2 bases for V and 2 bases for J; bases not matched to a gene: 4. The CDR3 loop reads CASSIRTSGDPYNEQFF. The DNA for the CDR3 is TGTGCCAGTAGTATAAGGACTAGCGGGGACCCCTACAATGAGCAGTTCTTC.

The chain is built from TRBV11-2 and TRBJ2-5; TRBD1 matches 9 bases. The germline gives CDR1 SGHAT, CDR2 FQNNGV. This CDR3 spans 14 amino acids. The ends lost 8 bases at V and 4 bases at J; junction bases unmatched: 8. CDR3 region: CASRNRGQGETQYF. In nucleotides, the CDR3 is TGTGCCAGCCGAAACAGGGGGCAGGGAGAGACCCAGTACTTC.

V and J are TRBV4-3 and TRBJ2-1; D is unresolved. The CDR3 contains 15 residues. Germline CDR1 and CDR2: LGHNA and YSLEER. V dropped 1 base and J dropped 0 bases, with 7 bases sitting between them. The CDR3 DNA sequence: TGCGCCAGCAGCCAAGTAGTTAGCTCCTACAATGAGCAGTTCTTC. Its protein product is CASSQVVSSYNEQFF.

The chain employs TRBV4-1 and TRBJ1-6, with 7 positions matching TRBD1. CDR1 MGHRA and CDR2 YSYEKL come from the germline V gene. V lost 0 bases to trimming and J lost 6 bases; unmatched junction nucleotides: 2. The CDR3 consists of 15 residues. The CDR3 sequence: CASSQDRGPNSPLHF. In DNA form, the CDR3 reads TGCGCCAGCAGCCAAGATAGGGGGCCTAATTCACCCCTCCACTTT.

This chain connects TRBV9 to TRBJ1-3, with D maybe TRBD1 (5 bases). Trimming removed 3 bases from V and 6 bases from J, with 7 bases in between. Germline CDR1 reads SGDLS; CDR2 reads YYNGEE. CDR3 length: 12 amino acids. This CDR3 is CASSGRENTIYF. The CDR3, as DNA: TGTGCCAGCAGCGGCAGGGAAAACACCATATATTTT.

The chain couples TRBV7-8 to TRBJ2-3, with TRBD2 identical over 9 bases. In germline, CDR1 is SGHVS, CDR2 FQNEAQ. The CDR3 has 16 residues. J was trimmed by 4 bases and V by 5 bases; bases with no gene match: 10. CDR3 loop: CASSPNSGGRADTQYF. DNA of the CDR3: TGTGCCAGCAGCCCAAATAGCGGGGGAAGAGCAGATACGCAGTATTTT. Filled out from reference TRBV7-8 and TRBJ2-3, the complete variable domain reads GAGVSQSPRYKVAKRGQDVALRCDPISGHVSLFWYQQALGQGPEFLTYFQNEAQLDKSGLPSDRFFAERPEGSVSTLKIQRTQQEDSAVYLCASSPNSGGRADTQYFGPGTRLTVL.

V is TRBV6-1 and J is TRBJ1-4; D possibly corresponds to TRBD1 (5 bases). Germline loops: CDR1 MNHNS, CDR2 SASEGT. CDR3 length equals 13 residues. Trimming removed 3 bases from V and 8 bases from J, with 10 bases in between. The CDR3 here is CASSDQGGEKLFF. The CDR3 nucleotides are TGTGCCAGCAGTGATCAGGGAGGAGAAAAACTGTTTTTT.

CDR3 sequence: CASSLWGGGAYEQFF. The DNA for the CDR3 is TGTGCCAGCAGTTTATGGGGCGGGGGGGCCTATGAGCAGTTCTTC. The chain combines TRBV27 with TRBJ2-1; 9 nucleotides match TRBD2. The trim removed 1 base at V and 8 bases at J, leaving 6 bases unmatched. The length of the CDR3 is 15 residues. Looked up from germline, CDR1 is MNHEY and CDR2 is SMNVEV (reference sequence).

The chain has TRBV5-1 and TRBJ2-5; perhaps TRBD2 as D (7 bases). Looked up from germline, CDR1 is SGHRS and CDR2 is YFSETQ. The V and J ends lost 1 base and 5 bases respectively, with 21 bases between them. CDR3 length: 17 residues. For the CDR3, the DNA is TGCGCCAGCAGCTTGCTTCTCCGGGGGGCACCCTGGGAGACCCAGTACTTC. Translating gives CASSLLLRGAPWETQYF. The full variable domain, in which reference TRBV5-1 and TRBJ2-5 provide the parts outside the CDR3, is KAGVTQTPRYLIKTRGQQVTLSCSPISGHRSVSWYQQTPGQGLQFLFEYFSETQRNKGNFPGRFSGRQFSNSRSEMNVSTLELGDSALYLCASSLLLRGAPWETQYFGPGTRLLVL.

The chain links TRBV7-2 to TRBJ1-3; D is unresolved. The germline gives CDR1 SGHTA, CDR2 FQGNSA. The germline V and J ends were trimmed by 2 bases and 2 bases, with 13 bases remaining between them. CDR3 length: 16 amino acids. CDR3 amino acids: CASSLPGRTPGNTIYF. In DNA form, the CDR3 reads TGTGCCAGCAGCTTACCGGGGAGGACGCCTGGAAACACCATATATTTT.

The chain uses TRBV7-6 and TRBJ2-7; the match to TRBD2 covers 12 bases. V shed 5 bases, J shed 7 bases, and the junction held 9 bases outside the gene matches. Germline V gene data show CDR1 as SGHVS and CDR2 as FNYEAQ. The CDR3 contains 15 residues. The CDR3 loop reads CASSPGLAGRGEQYF. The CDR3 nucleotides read TGTGCCAGCAGCCCTGGACTAGCGGGGAGGGGTGAGCAGTACTTC.

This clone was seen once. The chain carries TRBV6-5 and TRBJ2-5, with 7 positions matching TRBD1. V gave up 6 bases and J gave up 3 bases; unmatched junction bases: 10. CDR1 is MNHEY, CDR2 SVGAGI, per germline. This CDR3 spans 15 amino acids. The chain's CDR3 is CASRPAGTAKETQYF. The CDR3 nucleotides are TGTGCCAGCAGGCCTGCCGGGACAGCTAAAGAGACCCAGTACTTC.

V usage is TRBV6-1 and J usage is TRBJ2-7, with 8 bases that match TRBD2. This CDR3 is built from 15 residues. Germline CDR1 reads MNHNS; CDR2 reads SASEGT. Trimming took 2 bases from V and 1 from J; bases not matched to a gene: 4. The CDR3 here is CASSERVAGSYEQYF. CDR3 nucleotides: TGTGCCAGCAGTGAAAGGGTAGCGGGGTCCTACGAGCAGTACTTC.

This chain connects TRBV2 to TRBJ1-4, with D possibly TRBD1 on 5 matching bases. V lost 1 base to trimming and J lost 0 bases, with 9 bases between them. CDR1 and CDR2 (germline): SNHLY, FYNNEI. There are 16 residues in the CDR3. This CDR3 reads CASSEGQLATNEKLFF. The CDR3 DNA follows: TGTGCCAGCAGTGAAGGACAGCTCGCAACTAATGAAAAACTGTTTTTT.

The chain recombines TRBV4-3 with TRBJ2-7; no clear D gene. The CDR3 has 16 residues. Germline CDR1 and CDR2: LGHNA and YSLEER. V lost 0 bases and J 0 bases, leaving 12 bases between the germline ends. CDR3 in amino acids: CASSQDRSRFSYEQYF. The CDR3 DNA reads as TGCGCCAGCAGCCAAGATCGAAGCCGTTTCTCCTACGAGCAGTACTTC.

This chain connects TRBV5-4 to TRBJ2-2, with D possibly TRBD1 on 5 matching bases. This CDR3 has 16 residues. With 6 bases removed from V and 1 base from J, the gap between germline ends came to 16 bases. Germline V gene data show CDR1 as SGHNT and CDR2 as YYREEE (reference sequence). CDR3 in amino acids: CASTHGSGLNTGELFF. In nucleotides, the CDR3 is TGTGCCAGCACCCACGGCTCAGGGCTGAACACCGGGGAGCTGTTTTTT.

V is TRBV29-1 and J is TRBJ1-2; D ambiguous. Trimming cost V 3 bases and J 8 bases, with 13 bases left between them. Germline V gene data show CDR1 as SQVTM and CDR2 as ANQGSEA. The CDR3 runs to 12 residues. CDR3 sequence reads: CSVDSPAEGYTF. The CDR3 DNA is TGCAGCGTTGACTCTCCTGCGGAGGGCTACACCTTC.

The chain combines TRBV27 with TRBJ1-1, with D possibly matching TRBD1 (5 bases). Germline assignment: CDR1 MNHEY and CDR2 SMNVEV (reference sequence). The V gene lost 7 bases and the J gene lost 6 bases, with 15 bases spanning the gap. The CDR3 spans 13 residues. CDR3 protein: CASKRGRDAEAFF. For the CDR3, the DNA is TGTGCCAGCAAACGAGGGAGGGACGCTGAAGCTTTCTTT.

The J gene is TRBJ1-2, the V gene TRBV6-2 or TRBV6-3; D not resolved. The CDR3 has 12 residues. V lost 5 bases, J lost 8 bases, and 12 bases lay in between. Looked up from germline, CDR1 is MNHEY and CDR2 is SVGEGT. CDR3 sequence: CASSPIHGGYTF. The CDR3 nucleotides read TGTGCCAGCAGTCCAATTCATGGCGGCTACACCTTC.

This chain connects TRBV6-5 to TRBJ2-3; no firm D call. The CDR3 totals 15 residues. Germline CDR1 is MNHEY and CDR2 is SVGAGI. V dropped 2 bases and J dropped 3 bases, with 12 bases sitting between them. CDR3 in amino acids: CASSYAGSATDTQYF. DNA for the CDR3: TGTGCCAGCAGTTACGCCGGGTCGGCTACAGATACGCAGTATTTT.

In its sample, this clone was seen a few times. In DNA, the CDR3 is TGTGCCAGCAGTTCCATCACCGGGACTAGCGTTGAGCAGTACTTC. Amino acid sequence: CASSSITGTSVEQYF. This chain connects TRBV6-2 or TRBV6-3 to TRBJ2-7; 10 positions agree with TRBD2. The trim removed 4 bases at V and 7 bases at J, leaving 10 bases unmatched. CDR3 size: 15 residues. Looked up from germline, CDR1 is MNHEY and CDR2 is SVGEGT.

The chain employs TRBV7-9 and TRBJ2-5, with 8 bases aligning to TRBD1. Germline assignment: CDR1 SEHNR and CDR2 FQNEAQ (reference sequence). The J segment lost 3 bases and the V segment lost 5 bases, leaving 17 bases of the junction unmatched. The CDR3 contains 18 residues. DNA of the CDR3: TGTGCCAGCAGCCCTTGGGCAGGGGGCGCTCCCATGGAAGAGACCCAGTACTTC. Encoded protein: CASSPWAGGAPMEETQYF.

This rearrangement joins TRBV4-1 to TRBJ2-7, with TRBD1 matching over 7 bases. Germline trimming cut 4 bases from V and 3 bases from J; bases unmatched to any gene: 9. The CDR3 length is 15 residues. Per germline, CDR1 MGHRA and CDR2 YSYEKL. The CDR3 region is CASSLRQGTGYEQYF. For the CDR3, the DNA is TGCGCCAGCAGCCTACGACAGGGAACGGGCTACGAGCAGTACTTC.

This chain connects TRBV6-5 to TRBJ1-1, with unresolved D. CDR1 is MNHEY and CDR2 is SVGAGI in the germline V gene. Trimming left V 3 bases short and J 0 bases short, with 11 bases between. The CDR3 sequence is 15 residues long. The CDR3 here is CASSYSLVMNTEAFF. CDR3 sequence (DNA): TGTGCCAGCAGTTATTCTCTAGTAATGAACACTGAAGCTTTCTTT.

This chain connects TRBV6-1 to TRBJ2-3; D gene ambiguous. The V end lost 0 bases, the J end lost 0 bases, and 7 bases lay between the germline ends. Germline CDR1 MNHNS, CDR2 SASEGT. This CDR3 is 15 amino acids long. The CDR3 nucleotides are TGTGCCAGCAGTGAAGCTTCGACTAGCACAGATACGCAGTATTTT. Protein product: CASSEASTSTDTQYF.

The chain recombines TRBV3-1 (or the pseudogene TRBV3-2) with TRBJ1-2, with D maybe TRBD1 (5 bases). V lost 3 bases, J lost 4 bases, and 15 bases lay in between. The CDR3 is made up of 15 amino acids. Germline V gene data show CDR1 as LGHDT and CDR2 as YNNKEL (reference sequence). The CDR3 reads CASSHGMTDIYGYTF. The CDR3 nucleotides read TGTGCCAGCAGCCATGGGATGACAGACATCTATGGCTACACCTTC.